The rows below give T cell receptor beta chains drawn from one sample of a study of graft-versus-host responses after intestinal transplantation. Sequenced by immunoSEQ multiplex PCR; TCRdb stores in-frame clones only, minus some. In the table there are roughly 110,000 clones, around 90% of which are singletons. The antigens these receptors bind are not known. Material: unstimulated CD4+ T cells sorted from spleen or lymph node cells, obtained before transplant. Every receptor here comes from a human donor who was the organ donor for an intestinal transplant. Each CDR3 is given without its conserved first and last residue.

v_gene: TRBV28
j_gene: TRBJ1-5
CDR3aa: ASLSNRGYSNQPQH

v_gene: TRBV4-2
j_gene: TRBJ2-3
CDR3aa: ASSQERAGGSDTQY

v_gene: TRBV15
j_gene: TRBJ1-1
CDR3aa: ATSREAWDSTEAF

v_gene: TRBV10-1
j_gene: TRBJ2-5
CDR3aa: ASSEFSGRRQETQY

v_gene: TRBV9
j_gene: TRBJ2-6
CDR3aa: ASSRSGANVLT

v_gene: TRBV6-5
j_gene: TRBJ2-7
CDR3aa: ASSYRTYTYEQY

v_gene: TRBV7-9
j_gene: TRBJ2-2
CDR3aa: ASSPLGSTLTGELF

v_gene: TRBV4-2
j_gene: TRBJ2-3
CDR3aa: ASSQGQTSDTQY

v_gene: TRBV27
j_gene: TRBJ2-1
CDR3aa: ASSGNEQF

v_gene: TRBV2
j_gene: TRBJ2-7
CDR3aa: ASRGGYEQY

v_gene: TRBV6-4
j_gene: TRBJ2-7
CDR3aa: ASSDGTEGYEQY

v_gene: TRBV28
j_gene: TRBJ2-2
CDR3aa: ASSLWRLAGGTGELF

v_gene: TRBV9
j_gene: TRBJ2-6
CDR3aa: ASSADPGTGANVLT

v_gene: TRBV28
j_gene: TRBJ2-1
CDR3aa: ASSLSHNEQF

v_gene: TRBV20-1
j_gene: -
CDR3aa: SAGQGYEQY

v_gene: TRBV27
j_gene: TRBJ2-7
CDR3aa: ASSQGQASYEQY

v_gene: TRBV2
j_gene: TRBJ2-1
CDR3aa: ASSGGTSGSWEQF

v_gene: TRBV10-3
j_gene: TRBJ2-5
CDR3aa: AISTGGAVLETQY

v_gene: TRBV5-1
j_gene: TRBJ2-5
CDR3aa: ASSWGDAGETQY

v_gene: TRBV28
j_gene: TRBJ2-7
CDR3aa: ASSERTRPYEQY

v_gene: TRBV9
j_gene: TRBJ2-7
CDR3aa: ASSVRDSPYEQY

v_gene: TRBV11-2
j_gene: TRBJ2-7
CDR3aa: ASTRQVSYEQY

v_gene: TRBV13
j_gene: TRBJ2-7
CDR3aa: ASSFAPLRRDSQPYEQY

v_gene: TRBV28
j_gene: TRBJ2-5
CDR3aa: ASSAAERDGKTQY

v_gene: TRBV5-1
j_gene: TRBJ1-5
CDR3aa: ASHRGRQPQH

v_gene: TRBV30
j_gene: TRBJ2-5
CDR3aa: AWHRQGETQY

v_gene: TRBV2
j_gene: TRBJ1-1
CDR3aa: ASRVDRGRFTEAF